What follows are 25 T cell receptor beta chains derived from one specimen sequenced in a study of blood T cell repertoires in COVID-19. Repertoires were generated with immunoSEQ multiplex PCR, while TCRdb's copy carries only in-frame clones and drops some. The repertoire includes around 120,000 clones, almost 80% of them detected once, and 25% sits in the top ten. The specimen was peripheral blood. The receptors were gathered from a human donor in a cohort sampled during active COVID-19.

This chain connects TRBV24-1 to TRBJ2-1; D ambiguous. The CDR3 spans 12 residues. Germline CDR1 is KGHDR and CDR2 is SFDVKD. Trimming took off 4 bases at V and 6 bases at J, with 6 bases between the two ends. The CDR3 sequence: CATSERFNEQFF. The CDR3 bases are TGTGCCACCAGTGAGCGATTCAATGAGCAGTTCTTC.

This clone was detected once. The chain employs TRBV6-2 or TRBV6-3 and TRBJ2-5; no clear D gene. The length of the CDR3 is 12 residues. Germline V gene data show CDR1 as MNHEY and CDR2 as SVGEGT. V was trimmed by 0 bases and J by 4 bases, leaving 3 bases between them. The CDR3 region is CASSYSRETQYF. CDR3 sequence (DNA): TGTGCCAGCAGTTACTCGAGAGAGACCCAGTACTTC.

The chain carries TRBV6-5 and TRBJ2-5; D perhaps matches TRBD2 (6 bases). The CDR3 totals 14 residues. Between the trimmed V and J ends, which lost 6 bases and 2 bases, there was a span of 13 bases. CDR1 is MNHEY and CDR2 is SVGAGI in the germline V gene. The CDR3 reads CASRRGLNQETQYF. DNA of the CDR3: TGTGCCAGCAGAAGGGGACTGAATCAAGAGACCCAGTACTTC.

V and J are TRBV25-1 and TRBJ1-2; the match to TRBD1 covers 10 bases. The CDR3 consists of 17 residues. With V trimmed by 0 bases and J by 7 bases, 11 bases remained unmatched. Germline CDR1 is MGHDK and CDR2 is SYGVNS. The DNA for the CDR3 is TGTGCCAGCAGTGAATACCGCCCGGGGACAGGGGAGAGTGGCTACACCTTC. The encoded protein is CASSEYRPGTGESGYTF.

The J gene is TRBJ2-7, the V gene TRBV18, with D possibly being TRBD1 (6 bases). The V end was cut by 2 bases, the J end by 9 bases, with 11 bases between. Germline V gives CDR1 KGHSH, CDR2 LQKENI. There are 12 residues in the CDR3. The CDR3 nucleotides read TGTGCCAGCTCACCAGAACTCAGGGGGCAGTACTTC. Protein product: CASSPELRGQYF.

V gene TRBV13 combines with J gene TRBJ2-5; TRBD1 agrees at 7 bases. V lost 2 bases to trimming and J lost 4 bases; unmatched junction nucleotides: 7. The germline V gene has CDR1 PRHDT and CDR2 FYEKMQ (reference sequence). This CDR3 region has 15 residues. CDR3 residues: CASSLRQTGTETQYF. DNA for the CDR3: TGTGCCAGCAGCTTACGCCAGACAGGGACAGAGACCCAGTACTTC.

Only a few counts were recorded for this clone. J is TRBJ1-2 and V is TRBV5-6, with a weak D call TRBD1 (6 bases). The V and J ends lost 2 bases and 8 bases respectively, with 13 bases between them. Germline CDR1 is SGHDT and CDR2 is YYEEEE. The length of the CDR3 is 13 residues. CDR3 bases: TGTGCCAGCAGCTTTGCGGGGGGCCAAGGCTACACCTTC. As protein: CASSFAGGQGYTF.

This chain uses TRBV10-3 with TRBJ1-1, with a tentative D call TRBD1 (5 bases). The germline gives CDR1 ENHRY, CDR2 SYGVKD. The ends were cut back, 0 bases at V and 4 bases at J, with 9 bases in the middle. The CDR3 runs to 14 residues. The CDR3 region has the DNA TGTGCCATCAGTGAGTCAGGGGATAGCACTGAAGCTTTCTTT. Translating it yields CAISESGDSTEAFF.

CDR3 residues: CASGEMAGAYNEQFF. In nucleotides, the CDR3 is TGTGCCAGTGGAGAGATGGCGGGTGCCTACAATGAGCAGTTCTTC. V is TRBV19 and J is TRBJ2-1; a weak D match, TRBD2 (5 bases). This CDR3 is 15 amino acids long. V lost 8 bases, J lost 2 bases, and 16 bases lay in between. CDR1 is LNHDA, CDR2 SQIVND, per germline (reference sequence).

The chain links TRBV18 to TRBJ1-3; D uncertain. Trimming took off 6 bases at V and 0 bases at J, with 12 bases between the two ends. Germline V lookup: CDR1 KGHSH, CDR2 LQKENI. The CDR3 runs 15 residues. The CDR3 sequence is CASSPESPSGNTIYF. CDR3 nucleotide sequence: TGTGCCAGCTCCCCAGAGTCGCCCTCTGGAAACACCATATATTTT. Variable domain in full (rest from reference TRBV18 and TRBJ1-3): NAGVMQNPRHLVRRRGQEARLRCSPMKGHSHVYWYRQLPEEGLKFMVYLQKENIIDESGMPKERFSAEFPKEGPSILRIQQVVRGDSAAYFCASSPESPSGNTIYFGEGSWLTVV.

The chain uses TRBV2 and TRBJ2-3, with 9 positions matching TRBD2. The CDR3 is 15 residues long. Trimming removed 3 bases from V and 1 base from J; junction bases left unmatched: 2. CDR1 is SNHLY, CDR2 FYNNEI, per germline. In DNA, the CDR3 is TGTGCCAGCAGTGAGGAGCGGGAGGGCACAGATACGCAGTATTTT. It is translated as CASSEEREGTDTQYF.

This clone is a singleton in its sample. The chain couples TRBV4-2 to TRBJ1-4; D is unresolved. The CDR3 spans 15 residues. In germline, CDR1 is LGHNA, CDR2 YNFKEQ. Trimming cost V 0 bases and J 8 bases, with 13 bases left between them. Written as DNA, the CDR3 is TGTGCCAGCAGCCAAGAGAGTCAAGCTCGGGAAAAACTGTTTTTT. Encoded protein: CASSQESQAREKLFF.

The gene calls are TRBV25-1 and TRBJ2-5, with D possibly matching TRBD1 (5 bases). Trimming stripped 5 bases from V and 3 bases from J, with 10 bases between. The CDR3 runs 13 residues. Germline V gene data show CDR1 as MGHDK and CDR2 as SYGVNS. The CDR3 sequence is CASSPTVEETQYF. CDR3 DNA: TGTGCCAGCAGTCCGACAGTGGAAGAGACCCAGTACTTC.

The chain links TRBV7-9 to TRBJ2-7, with D perhaps matching TRBD2 (5 bases). The V and J ends lost 4 bases and 4 bases respectively, with 14 bases between them. The CDR3 runs to 14 residues. The germline V gene encodes CDR1 SEHNR and CDR2 FQNEAQ (reference sequence). The CDR3 DNA reads TGTGCCAGCAGCTCGCAGGCCGGGGAGTACGAGCAGTACTTC. Translation gives CASSSQAGEYEQYF.

The chain combines TRBV30 with TRBJ2-4; D is perhaps TRBD2 (6 bases). Germline CDR1 GTSNPN, CDR2 SVGIG (reference sequence). Trimming stripped 1 base from V and 0 bases from J, with 13 bases between. The CDR3 sequence is 16 residues long. The CDR3 spells CAWSAGWGVAKNIQYF. The DNA of the CDR3 is TGTGCCTGGAGTGCGGGGTGGGGGGTAGCCAAAAACATTCAGTACTTC.

Here the CDR3 DNA reads TGTGCCTGGGCGGCAGGGGCAGATACGCAGTATTTT. Amino acids: CAWAAGADTQYF. V gene TRBV30 combines with J gene TRBJ2-3; weak D call: TRBD1 (6 bases). V lost 5 bases to trimming and J lost 4 bases, with 10 bases between them. Germline V lookup: CDR1 GTSNPN, CDR2 SVGIG (reference sequence). The CDR3 is made up of 12 amino acids.

The chain uses TRBV20-1 and TRBJ1-1; weak D call: TRBD1 (5 bases). This CDR3 contains 13 residues. The ends were cut back, 3 bases at V and 5 bases at J, with 13 bases in the middle. Per the germline V gene, CDR1 is DFQATT and CDR2 is SNEGSKA (reference sequence). The CDR3 coding sequence is TGCAGTGCTAGTGGCAGGGTAGGGACTGAAGCTTTCTTT. This sequence encodes CSASGRVGTEAFF.

This rearrangement joins TRBV6-2 or TRBV6-3 to TRBJ1-1, with unresolved D. Germline CDR1 is MNHEY and CDR2 is SVGEGT. The CDR3 sequence is 13 residues long. V was clipped by 5 bases and J by 1 base, with 8 bases between them. Here the CDR3 reads CASSRVGNTEAFF. Written as DNA, the CDR3 is TGTGCCAGCAGTCGGGTTGGGAACACTGAAGCTTTCTTT.

The chain combines TRBV5-6 with TRBJ1-5; D may be TRBD1 (6 bases). CDR1 is SGHDT and CDR2 is YYEEEE in the germline V gene. Between the trimmed V and J ends, which lost 4 bases and 9 bases, there was a span of 14 bases. The CDR3 is 13 residues long. The CDR3 bases are TGTGCCAGCAGCAGGACAGCCACCGGGCCCCAGCATTTT. Translated, it gives CASSRTATGPQHF.

The J gene is TRBJ1-1, the V gene TRBV9, with 9 bases matching TRBD1. With V trimmed by 6 bases and J by 7 bases, 7 bases remained unmatched. Germline assignment: CDR1 SGDLS and CDR2 YYNGEE. This CDR3 spans 13 amino acids. DNA for the CDR3: TGTGCCAGCAACCGACAGGGGGTTAGTGAAGCTTTCTTT. Translating gives CASNRQGVSEAFF.

This clone has more than one count but fewer than ten. The chain has TRBV2 and TRBJ2-1; no definite D call. The CDR3 length is 12 residues. CDR1 and CDR2 (germline): SNHLY, FYNNEI. V dropped 3 bases and J dropped 15 bases, with 15 bases sitting between them. CDR3 DNA sequence: TGTGCCAGCAGTGATCACAAGACTCTGCCGTTCTTC. Translating it yields CASSDHKTLPFF.

This clone was observed a handful of times. The chain has TRBV19 and TRBJ1-6; 9 bases are a match to TRBD1. Per the germline V gene, CDR1 is LNHDA and CDR2 is SQIVND (reference sequence). The ends lost 7 bases at V and 8 bases at J; junction bases unmatched: 9. The CDR3 totals 15 residues. The chain's CDR3 is CASTDSGQGDSPLHF. DNA for the CDR3: TGTGCCAGTACCGATTCGGGACAGGGTGATTCACCCCTCCACTTT.

In regard to this clone: Other DNA sequences in the same sample also yield this CDR3. The rearrangement joins TRBV5-1 to TRBJ1-1; 7 bases fit TRBD1. Germline-derived CDR1 and CDR2 are SGHRS and YFSETQ. J gave up 5 bases and V 0 bases, and 4 bases lay outside the gene matches. The length of the CDR3 is 14 residues. CDR3 coding DNA: TGCGCCAGCAGCTTGGGACAGGGCGGAACTGAAGCTTTCTTT. Translating it yields CASSLGQGGTEAFF.

The gene calls are TRBV27 and TRBJ1-5; perhaps TRBD1 as D (6 bases). Between the trimmed V and J ends, which lost 6 bases and 7 bases, there was a span of 13 bases. The germline V gene encodes CDR1 MNHEY and CDR2 SMNVEV (reference sequence). The length of the CDR3 is 13 residues. CDR3 coding DNA: TGTGCCAGCAGACAGGGCGTTGAACAGCCCCAGCATTTT. Translating gives CASRQGVEQPQHF.

The chain joins TRBV12-3 or TRBV12-4 to TRBJ1-1, with TRBD1 matching 8 bases. J lost 10 bases, V lost 4 bases, and 8 bases had no gene match. The CDR3 is 13 amino acids. The CDR3 region is CASSSGQGISAFF. CDR3 nucleotide sequence: TGTGCCAGCAGTTCCGGACAGGGCATTTCAGCTTTCTTT.